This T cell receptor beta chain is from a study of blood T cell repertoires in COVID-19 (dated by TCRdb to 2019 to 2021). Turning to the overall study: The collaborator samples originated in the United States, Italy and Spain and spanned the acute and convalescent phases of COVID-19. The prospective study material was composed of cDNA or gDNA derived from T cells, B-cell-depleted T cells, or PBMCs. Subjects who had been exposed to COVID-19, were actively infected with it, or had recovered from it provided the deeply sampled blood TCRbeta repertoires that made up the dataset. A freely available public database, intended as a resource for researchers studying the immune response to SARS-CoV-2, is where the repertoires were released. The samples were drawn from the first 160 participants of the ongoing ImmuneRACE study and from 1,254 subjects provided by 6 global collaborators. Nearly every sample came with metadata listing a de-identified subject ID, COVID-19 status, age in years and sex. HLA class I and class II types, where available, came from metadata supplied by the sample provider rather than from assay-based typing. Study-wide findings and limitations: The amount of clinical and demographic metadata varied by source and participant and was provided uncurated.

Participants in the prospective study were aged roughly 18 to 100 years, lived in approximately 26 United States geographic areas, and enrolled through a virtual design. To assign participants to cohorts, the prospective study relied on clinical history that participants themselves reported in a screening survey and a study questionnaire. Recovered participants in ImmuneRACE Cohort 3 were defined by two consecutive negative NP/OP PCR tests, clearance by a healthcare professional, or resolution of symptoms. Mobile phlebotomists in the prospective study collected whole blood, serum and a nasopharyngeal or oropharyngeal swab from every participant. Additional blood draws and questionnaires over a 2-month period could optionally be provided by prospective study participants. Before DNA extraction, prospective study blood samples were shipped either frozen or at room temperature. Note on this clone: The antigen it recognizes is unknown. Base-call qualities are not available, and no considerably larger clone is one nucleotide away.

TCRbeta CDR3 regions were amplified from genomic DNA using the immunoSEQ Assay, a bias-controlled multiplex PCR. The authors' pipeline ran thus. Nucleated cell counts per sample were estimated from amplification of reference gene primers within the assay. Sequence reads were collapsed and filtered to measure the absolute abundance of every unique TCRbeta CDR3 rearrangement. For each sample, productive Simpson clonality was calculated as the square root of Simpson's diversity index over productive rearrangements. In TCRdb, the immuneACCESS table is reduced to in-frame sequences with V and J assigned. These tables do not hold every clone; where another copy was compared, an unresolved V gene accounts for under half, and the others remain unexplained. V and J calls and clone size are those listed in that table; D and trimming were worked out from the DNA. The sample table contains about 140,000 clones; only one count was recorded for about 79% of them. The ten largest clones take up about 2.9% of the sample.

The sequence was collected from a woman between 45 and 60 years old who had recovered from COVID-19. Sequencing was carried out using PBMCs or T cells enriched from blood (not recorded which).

The sequenced DNA: TGTGCCAGCAGCCATTTCACCCAGGACAGGGGGCTAACCTTC. This sequence encodes CASSHFTQDRGLTF. The chain is made from TRBV3-1 (or the pseudogene TRBV3-2) and TRBJ1-2, with 11 central nucleotides matching TRBD1. Counted from cysteine to phenylalanine, this CDR3 has 14 amino acids. The sequence is cut down to CDR3 DNA, 42 bases in frame from base 1. V lost 3 bases and J lost 14 bases, and the count of bases not matched to a germline gene is 11. Looking up the germline V gene (reference sequence) yields CDR1 LGHDT and CDR2 YNNKEL.